The sequence of this TCR beta chain was determined in a study of blood T cells in healthy people across ages. The CDR3 is made up of 13 amino acids. Germline V gene sequence: CDR1 SQVTM, CDR2 ANQGSEA. The V and J ends lost 6 bases and 7 bases respectively, with 16 bases between them. Details on this clonotype: Its specificity is unknown.

General study findings and limits: Leaving the PBMCs unsorted stopped any conclusive comparison of naive versus antigen-experienced cells. Per million T cells, TCR beta diversity dropped about linearly as age rose.

It was with a sample-barcoded 5' primer and a J-beta primer mix that a second PCR of roughly 7 to 11 cycles was run. Every cDNA was tagged by a template-switch adaptor with 12 random nucleotides. A single record per CDR3 protein comes from TCRdb applying MiXCR to the 5' RACE reads. This table holds about 800,000 distinct CDR3 sequences, 25% found once. This sample was also put to use in a study of T cells of mothers and their children. As reported in that work: Each mother gave over 8 million TCR beta CDR3 reads; each child, about 3 million.

The specimen was blood. V usage is TRBV29-1 and J usage is TRBJ2-1, with D perhaps matching TRBD1 (5 bases). The receptor comes from a boy aged 5-17 years in good health. The chain's CDR3 is CSVCQGGVNEQFF. The CDR3 bases are TGCAGCGTATGTCAGGGTGGGGTTAATGAGCAGTTCTTC.